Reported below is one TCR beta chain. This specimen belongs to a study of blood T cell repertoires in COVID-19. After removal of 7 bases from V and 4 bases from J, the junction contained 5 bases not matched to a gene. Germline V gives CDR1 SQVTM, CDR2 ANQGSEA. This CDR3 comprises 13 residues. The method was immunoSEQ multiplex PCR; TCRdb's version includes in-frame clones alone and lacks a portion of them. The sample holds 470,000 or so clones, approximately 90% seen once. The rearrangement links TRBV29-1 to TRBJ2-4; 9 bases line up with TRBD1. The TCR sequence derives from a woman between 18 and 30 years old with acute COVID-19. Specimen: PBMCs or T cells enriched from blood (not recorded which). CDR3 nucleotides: TGCAGCGGATTAGACAGGGGGAAAAACATTCAGTACTTC. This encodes CSGLDRGKNIQYF.